Described below is a single T cell receptor beta chain sequence and its context. The antigen remains unidentified. Sequencing used immunoSEQ multiplex PCR; TCRdb keeps in-frame clones, though not all of them. This sample has 74,000 or so clones, with 89% found just once. These data come from a study of OX40 agonist ivuxolimab in advanced cancers. Study-wide findings and caveats: Fewer expanded clones were found on average in CD4+ than in CD8+ T cells.

This CDR3 is 17 amino acids long. From germline, CDR1 is SGDLS and CDR2 YYNGEE. Trimming cost V 3 bases and J 1 base; bases outside gene matches: 5. This specimen consisted of CD4+ or CD8+ T cells sorted from blood, obtained in a trial of the OX40 agonist ivuxolimab. The chain carries TRBV9 and TRBJ2-6, with 9 bases lining up with TRBD1. The source is an adult with an advanced solid tumor such as melanoma, head and neck, liver or kidney cancer. The CDR3 DNA follows: TGTGCCAGCAGCGCCCGAGGACAGGGGTCTGGGGCCAACGTCCTGACTTTC. This encodes CASSARGQGSGANVLTF.